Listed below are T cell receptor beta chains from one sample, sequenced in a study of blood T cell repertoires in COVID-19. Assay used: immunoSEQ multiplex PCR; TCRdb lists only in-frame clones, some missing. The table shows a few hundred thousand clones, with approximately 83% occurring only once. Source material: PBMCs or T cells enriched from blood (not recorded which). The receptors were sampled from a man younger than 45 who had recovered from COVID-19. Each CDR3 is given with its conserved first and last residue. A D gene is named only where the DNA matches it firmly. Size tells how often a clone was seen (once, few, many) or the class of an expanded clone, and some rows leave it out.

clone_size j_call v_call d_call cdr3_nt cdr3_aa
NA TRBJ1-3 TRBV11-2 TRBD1 TGTGCCAGCAGCTTACCCCGACAGGGTTCAAACACCATATATTTT CASSLPRQGSNTIYF
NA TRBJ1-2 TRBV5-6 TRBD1 TGTGCCAGCAGCCGCACACAGGGGATCGGCTACACCTTC CASSRTQGIGYTF
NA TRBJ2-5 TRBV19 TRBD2 TGTGCCAGTAGTAGGGTAGCGGGGGATAAAGAGACCCAGTACTTC CASSRVAGDKETQYF
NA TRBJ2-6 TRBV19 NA TGTGCCAGTAGTCTCCGGGACTCTGGGGCCAACGTCCTGACTTTC CASSLRDSGANVLTF
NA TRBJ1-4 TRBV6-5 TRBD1 TGTGCCAGCAGTTACAGAATACAGGGGGTTTCTGAAAAACTGTTTTTT CASSYRIQGVSEKLFF
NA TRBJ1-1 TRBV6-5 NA TGTGCCAGCAGGTCGTCGGTTCGAACTGAAGCTTTCTTT CASRSSVRTEAFF
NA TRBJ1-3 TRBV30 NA TGTGCCGGGGGAAACACTGGGGAGCCCGGAAACACCATATATTTT CAGGNTGEPGNTIYF
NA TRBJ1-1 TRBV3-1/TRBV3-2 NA TGTGCCAGCAGCAAACTCCTCTCCCCCCAGGGCGACACTGAAGCTTTCTTT CASSKLLSPQGDTEAFF
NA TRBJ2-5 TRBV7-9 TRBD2 TGTGCCAGCAGCTTGGGGAGGGCCCGAGGGGAGACCCAGTACTTC CASSLGRARGETQYF
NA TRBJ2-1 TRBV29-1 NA TGCAGCGCAAGGGGAACAGGGAGCCTCCTATACAATGAGCAGTTCTTC CSARGTGSLLYNEQFF
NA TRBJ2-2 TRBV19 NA TGTGCCAGTAGCTACGGGGGACAGAAATCTCCGAACACCGGGGAGCTGTTTTTT CASSYGGQKSPNTGELFF
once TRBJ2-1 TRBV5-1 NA TGCGCCAGCAGCCGAGGCGAATCGCAGAATGAGCAGTTCTTC CASSRGESQNEQFF